The sequence of this TCR beta chain was determined in a study of T cell repertoires in ileal Crohn's disease. Study-level background: At surgery, under 40% of patients smoked, with median disease duration about eight years. Operated complications were stricturing disease (roughly 60%) and penetrating disease (approximately 39%). Regarding the study as a whole: Active smokers at surgery had more clonal expansions than non-smokers.

This clone was detected only once. Its antigen remains unidentified. One end of the junction varies from germline; a read error may be responsible. Roughly 500 nanograms of biopsy DNA per sample underwent TCRB immunosequencing. Libraries were prepared by immunoSEQ multiplex PCR; TCRdb keeps only in-frame clonotypes and omits some of them. This table has thousands of clones, nearly 85% appearing once. The CDR3 is 15 residues long. Germline V gene sequence: CDR1 MNHNS, CDR2 SASEGT. The sequenced sample was ileal tissue. The receptor comes from an adult with Crohn's disease. V usage is TRBV6-1 and J usage is TRBJ1-2, with D maybe TRBD1 (6 bases). As DNA, the CDR3 is TGTGCCAGCAGTGTCTCTGGGGGCGGAAACTATGGCTACGCCTTC. Its protein product is CASSVSGGGNYGYAF.